A selection of T cell receptor beta chains follows, all from one sample in a study of OX40 agonist ivuxolimab in advanced cancers. The data were produced by immunoSEQ multiplex PCR, yet TCRdb's version contains in-frame clones alone and is incomplete. The sample yields roughly 84,000 clones, approximately 81% seen once. The sequences come from CD4+ or CD8+ T cells sorted from blood, collected in a trial of the OX40 agonist ivuxolimab. The source of these receptors is an adult with an advanced solid tumor such as melanoma, head and neck, liver or kidney cancer. Both conserved end residues are part of each CDR3. A D gene is named only where the DNA matches it firmly. Size tells how often a clone was seen (once, few, many) or the class of an expanded clone, and some rows leave it out.

v_call	clone_size	d_call	j_call	cdr3_aa	cdr3_nt
TRBV18	once	.	TRBJ1-2	CASSPDSWLDYGYTF	TGTGCCAGCTCACCGGACAGCTGGCTAGACTATGGCTACACCTTC
TRBV6-4	.	.	TRBJ2-3	CASSMTPASTDTQYF	TGTGCCAGCAGTATGACTCCTGCTAGCACAGATACGCAGTATTTT
TRBV6-5	.	.	TRBJ1-1	CASRVQGGAEAFF	TGTGCCAGCAGGGTACAGGGAGGGGCTGAAGCTTTCTTT
TRBV5-1	once	TRBD1	TRBJ2-7	CASSRTGGSSYEQYF	TGCGCCAGCAGTCGTACAGGGGGAAGCTCCTACGAGCAGTACTTC
TRBV19	.	TRBD2	TRBJ2-1	CASSGLAGGFQYNEQFF	TGTGCCAGTAGCGGACTAGCGGGGGGCTTCCAATACAATGAGCAGTTCTTC
TRBV29-1	once	.	TRBJ2-7	CSVEDIASYEQYF	TGCAGCGTTGAAGATATAGCTTCCTACGAGCAGTACTTC
TRBV27	once	.	TRBJ1-1	CASNTGTHTEAFF	TGTGCCAGCAATACCGGGACCCACACTGAAGCTTTCTTT
TRBV27	.	TRBD1	TRBJ2-5	CASSFPGQGGTQYF	TGTGCCAGCAGTTTTCCGGGACAGGGAGGGACCCAGTACTTC
TRBV10-1	once	TRBD1	TRBJ2-5	CASSGGTEETQYF	TGCGCCAGCAGTGGAGGGACAGAAGAGACCCAGTACTTC
TRBV11-2	.	.	TRBJ2-1	CASSLNGGTQPGNEQFF	TGTGCCAGCAGCTTAAATGGCGGGACACAACCAGGGAATGAGCAGTTCTTC
TRBV2	.	TRBD1	TRBJ2-7	CASSFYRDSSYEQYF	TGTGCCAGCAGTTTTTACCGGGACAGCTCCTACGAGCAGTACTTC
TRBV6-6	once	TRBD1	TRBJ1-1	CASSYGTGSTEAFF	TGTGCCAGCAGTTACGGGACAGGAAGCACTGAAGCTTTCTTT
TRBV7-9	.	.	TRBJ2-7	CASSQLRDTSYEQYF	TGCGCCAGCAGCCAACTTAGGGACACCTCCTACGAGCAGTACTTC
TRBV2	.	.	TRBJ2-1	CASASANEQFF	TGTGCCAGCGCCAGCGCCAATGAGCAGTTCTTC
TRBV7-8	.	.	TRBJ1-5	CASSLKGPGPNQPQHF	TGTGCCAGCAGCTTAAAAGGGCCGGGGCCCAATCAGCCCCAGCATTTT
TRBV6-1	.	.	TRBJ1-5	CASSEMVGARDNQPQHF	TGTGCCAGCAGTGAAATGGTGGGGGCACGCGACAATCAGCCCCAGCATTTT
TRBV5-1	.	TRBD1	TRBJ2-7	CASSLVVTGNTYEQYF	TGCGCCAGCAGCTTGGTAGTGACAGGGAACACCTACGAGCAGTACTTC
TRBV27	.	.	TRBJ2-3	CASCDQTSTDTQYF	TGTGCCAGTTGCGACCAGACTAGCACAGATACGCAGTATTTT
TRBV28	few	.	TRBJ1-2	CASSLWGTYYGYTF	TGTGCCAGCAGTTTATGGGGGACCTACTATGGCTACACCTTC
TRBV27	.	.	TRBJ1-5	CASSFQGLQPQHF	TGTGCCAGCAGTTTCCAGGGACTTCAGCCCCAGCATTTT
TRBV5-1	.	.	TRBJ1-1	CASSPDAGATTEAFF	TGCGCCAGCAGCCCGGACGCGGGGGCGACCACTGAAGCTTTCTTT
TRBV7-2	.	.	TRBJ2-7	CASSLVAARSGEQYF	TGTGCCAGCAGCTTAGTTGCAGCTAGGTCGGGCGAGCAGTACTTC
TRBV13	.	.	TRBJ2-7	CASSFRTGMGGEQYF	TGTGCCAGCAGCTTCCGGACTGGGATGGGAGGCGAGCAGTACTTC
TRBV5-1	.	TRBD1	TRBJ2-3	CASSLAGQGARADTQYF	TGCGCCAGCAGCTTGGCCGGGCAGGGGGCAAGGGCAGATACGCAGTATTTT
TRBV5-1	.	.	TRBJ1-1	CASSLETEAEAFF	TGCGCCAGCAGCTTGGAGACAGAAGCTGAAGCTTTCTTT
TRBV9	.	.	TRBJ2-1	CASSAQGSSYNEQFF	TGTGCCAGCAGCGCCCAAGGAAGCTCCTACAATGAGCAGTTCTTC
TRBV19	.	TRBD1	TRBJ1-2	CASILRGQDYGYTF	TGTGCCAGTATCCTCCGGGGACAGGACTATGGCTACACCTTC
TRBV19	.	TRBD2	TRBJ2-1	CASTHSGGAYNEQFF	TGTGCCAGTACCCATAGCGGGGGGGCCTACAATGAGCAGTTCTTC
TRBV9	once	.	TRBJ2-1	CASSVLASEVYNEQFF	TGTGCCAGCAGCGTCCTAGCGTCGGAGGTCTACAATGAGCAGTTCTTC
TRBV11-2	.	TRBD1	TRBJ2-7	CASSAGTGGHYEQYF	TGTGCCAGCAGCGCCGGGACAGGGGGCCACTACGAGCAGTACTTC
TRBV10-1	.	TRBD2	TRBJ2-5	CASSPRRGNQETQYF	TGCGCCAGCAGTCCCCGGCGGGGGAACCAAGAGACCCAGTACTTC
TRBV7-6	few	TRBD1	TRBJ2-7	CASSSGQGGREQYF	TGTGCCAGCAGCTCCGGACAGGGAGGTAGGGAGCAGTACTTC
TRBV30	.	.	TRBJ2-1	CAWSVRGNEQFF	TGTGCCTGGAGTGTACGGGGGAATGAGCAGTTCTTC
TRBV21-1	.	.	TRBJ2-3	CASSQDRTWYTDTQYF	TGTGCCAGCAGCCAAGACAGGACTTGGTACACAGATACGCAGTATTTT
TRBV19	.	.	TRBJ2-1	CATRGSYNEQFF	TGTGCCACCAGGGGTTCTTACAATGAGCAGTTCTTC
TRBV5-1	once	TRBD2	TRBJ2-2	CASRWSAGGAGELFF	TGCGCCAGCAGGTGGTCAGCGGGAGGGGCCGGGGAGCTGTTTTTT
TRBV7-2	once	.	TRBJ1-1	CASSLEGRRRAFF	TGTGCCAGCAGCTTAGAAGGGCGTCGGAGAGCTTTCTTT
TRBV7-7	.	TRBD2	TRBJ2-1	CASSGLSGGPNEQFF	TGTGCTAGCAGCGGTCTGTCGGGGGGGCCCAATGAGCAGTTCTTC
TRBV28	.	.	TRBJ2-2	CASIGLSGARTGELFF	TGTGCCAGCATAGGGCTATCGGGAGCCCGCACCGGGGAGCTGTTTTTT
TRBV5-4	once	.	TRBJ2-1	CASDRGGASYNEQFF	TGTGCCAGCGATAGGGGGGGCGCATCCTACAATGAGCAGTTCTTC
TRBV7-9	few	TRBD1	TRBJ2-7	CASSLAGQGYEQYF	TGTGCCAGCAGCTTAGCGGGACAGGGCTACGAGCAGTACTTC
TRBV18	.	.	TRBJ2-2	CASSPEGVGELFF	TGTGCCAGCTCACCGGAGGGGGTCGGGGAGCTGTTTTTT
TRBV6-5	.	TRBD2	TRBJ2-7	CASRPLAANSYEQYF	TGTGCCAGCAGACCACTAGCGGCTAACTCCTACGAGCAGTACTTC
TRBV5-1	.	.	TRBJ2-2	CASSFQGGEVGELFF	TGCGCCAGCAGCTTTCAAGGGGGAGAGGTCGGGGAGCTGTTTTTT
TRBV4-1	.	TRBD1	TRBJ1-6	CASSQEGQGTAGPLHF	TGCGCCAGCAGCCAAGAGGGACAGGGAACCGCTGGACCCCTCCACTTT
TRBV19	.	.	TRBJ2-7	CASSIVTSYEQYF	TGTGCCAGTAGTATAGTGACCTCCTACGAGCAGTACTTC
TRBV5-1	.	.	TRBJ2-1	CASSILPGLSYNEQFF	TGCGCCAGCAGCATTCTCCCGGGACTCTCCTACAATGAGCAGTTCTTC
TRBV7-8	.	.	TRBJ1-2	CASSDQALANYGYTF	TGTGCCAGCAGCGACCAGGCCCTTGCTAACTATGGCTACACCTTC
TRBV18	.	TRBD2	TRBJ2-5	CASSRGGAQETQYF	TGTGCCAGCTCGCGCGGGGGGGCCCAGGAGACCCAGTACTTC
TRBV6-5	.	TRBD1	TRBJ2-7	CASIGEGASYEQYF	TGTGCCAGCATCGGAGAGGGGGCATCCTACGAGCAGTACTTC